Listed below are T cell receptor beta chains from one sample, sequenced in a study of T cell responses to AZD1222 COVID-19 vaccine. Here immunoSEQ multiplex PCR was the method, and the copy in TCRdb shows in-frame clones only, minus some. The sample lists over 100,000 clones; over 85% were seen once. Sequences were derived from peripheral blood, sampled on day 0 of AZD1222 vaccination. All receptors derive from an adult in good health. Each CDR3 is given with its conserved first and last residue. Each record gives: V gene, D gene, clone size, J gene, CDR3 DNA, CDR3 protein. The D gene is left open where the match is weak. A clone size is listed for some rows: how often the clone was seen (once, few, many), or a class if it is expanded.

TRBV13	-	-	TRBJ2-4	TGTGCCAGCAGCTTAGGGCCCATTCAGTACTTC	CASSLGPIQYF
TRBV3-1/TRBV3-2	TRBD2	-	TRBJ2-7	TGTGCCAGCAGCCAAGATAGCGGGAGTTACGAGCAGTACTTC	CASSQDSGSYEQYF
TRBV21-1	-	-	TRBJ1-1	TGTGCCAGCAGCAATTCCCCGGGACACCAGAACACTGAAGCTTTCTTT	CASSNSPGHQNTEAFF
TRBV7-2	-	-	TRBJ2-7	TGTGCCAGCAGCGACCACTCCCCCGAGCAGTACTTC	CASSDHSPEQYF
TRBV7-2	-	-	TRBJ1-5	TGTGCCAGCAGCTTATTAAGTCAGCCCCAGCATTTT	CASSLLSQPQHF
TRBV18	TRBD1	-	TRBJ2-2	TGTGCCAGCTCACCGGGACAGGGTAACACCGGGGAGCTGTTTTTT	CASSPGQGNTGELFF
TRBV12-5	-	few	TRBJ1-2	TGTGCTAGTGGTTTGTACGACAAATACTATGGCTACACCTTC	CASGLYDKYYGYTF
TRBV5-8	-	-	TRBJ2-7	TGTGCCAGCAAAGGGAGGCTTAGCTCCTACGAGCAGTACTTC	CASKGRLSSYEQYF
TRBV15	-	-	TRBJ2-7	TGTGCCACCAGGGGACCCATGGGCTCCTACGAGCAGTACTTC	CATRGPMGSYEQYF
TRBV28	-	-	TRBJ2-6	TGTGCCAGCAGTTTAGGCGGAACAGCAGGGGCCAACGTCCTGACTTTC	CASSLGGTAGANVLTF
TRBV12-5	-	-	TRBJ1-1	TGTGCTAGTGGATTCTTGAACACTGAAGCTTTCTTT	CASGFLNTEAFF
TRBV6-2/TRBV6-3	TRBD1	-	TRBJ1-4	TGTGCCAGCAGTTCCTCAGGGGGTGAAAAACTGTTTTTT	CASSSSGGEKLFF
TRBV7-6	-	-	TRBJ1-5	TGTGCCAGCAGCTTAGATGCAGGGGCTCAGCCCCAGCATTTT	CASSLDAGAQPQHF
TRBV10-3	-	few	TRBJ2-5	TGTGCCATCAGTGAGTTAGGGGTCCAAGAGACCCAGTACTTC	CAISELGVQETQYF
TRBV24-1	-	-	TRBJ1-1	TGTGCCACCAGCTTAGGGGTGAACACTGAAGCTTTCTTT	CATSLGVNTEAFF
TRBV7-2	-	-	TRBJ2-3	TGTGCCAGCAGCTTAGTGGGTTCCGATACGCAGTATTTT	CASSLVGSDTQYF
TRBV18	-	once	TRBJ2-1	TGTGCCAGCTCACCACCGTTCGGCAGGAGGGGGGAGGAGGGGCACCAGTTCTTC	CASSPPFGRRGEEGHQFF
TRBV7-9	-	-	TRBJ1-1	TGTGCCAGCAGCTTAGTCCCCAACATGAACACTGAAGCTTTCTTT	CASSLVPNMNTEAFF
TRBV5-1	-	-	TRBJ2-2	TGCGCCAGCAGCTTGGGGGCTACCGGGGAGCTGTTTTTT	CASSLGATGELFF
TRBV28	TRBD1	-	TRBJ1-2	TGTGCCAGCAGGGGACAGGGAGTCAACTATGGCTACACCTTC	CASRGQGVNYGYTF
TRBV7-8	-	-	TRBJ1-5	TGTGCCAGCAGCTTAGCACCGGGAGCAGAAAATCAGCCCCAGCATTTT	CASSLAPGAENQPQHF
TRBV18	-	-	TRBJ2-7	TGTGCCAGCTCACCATCGGCGGCAGACGAGCAGTACTTC	CASSPSAADEQYF
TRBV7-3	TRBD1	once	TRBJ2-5	TGTGCCAGCAGCACCGGGACAGGGCCCCAAGAGACCCAGTACTTC	CASSTGTGPQETQYF
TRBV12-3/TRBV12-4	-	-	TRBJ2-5	TGTGCCAGCACTAATACGGGGGAGGAGACCCAGTACTTC	CASTNTGEETQYF
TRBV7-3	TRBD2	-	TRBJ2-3	TGTGCCAGCAGCTTAGCCGGCGGGAGGGGCACAGATACGCAGTATTTT	CASSLAGGRGTDTQYF
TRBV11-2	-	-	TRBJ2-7	TGTGCCAGCAGCCTTGGACTTCGTTACGAGCAGTACTTC	CASSLGLRYEQYF
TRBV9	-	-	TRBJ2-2	TGTGCCAGCAGCGTTACAGAGCCTGGGGAGCTGTTTTTT	CASSVTEPGELFF
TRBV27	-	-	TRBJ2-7	TGTGCCAGCTCCCGGGGAGCCCGTGGGGTATACGAGCAGTACTTC	CASSRGARGVYEQYF
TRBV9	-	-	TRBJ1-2	TGTGCCAGCAGCCCGAGTGCTGCCCGGGACTATGGCTACACCTTC	CASSPSAARDYGYTF
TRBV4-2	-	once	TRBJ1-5	TGTGCCAGCAGCCAAGTGTCAGGGGAGGCGAATCAGCCCCAGCATTTT	CASSQVSGEANQPQHF
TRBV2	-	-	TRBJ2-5	TGTGCCAGCACTTTTGAAGAGACCCAGTACTTC	CASTFEETQYF
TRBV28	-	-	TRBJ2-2	TGTGCCAGCAGTTTTGCCGGGGAGCTGTTTTTT	CASSFAGELFF
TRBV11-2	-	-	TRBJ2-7	TGTGCCAGCAGCCAAAGATACGAGCAGTACTTC	CASSQRYEQYF
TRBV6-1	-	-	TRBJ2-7	TGTGCCAGCAGTGAAGGCTCTCTGGAGCGGACCTACGAGCAGTACTTC	CASSEGSLERTYEQYF
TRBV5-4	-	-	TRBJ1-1	TGTGCCAGCAGCTCGTGGCCCGAACAGAGCCGCTCCGCTTTCTTT	CASSSWPEQSRSAFF
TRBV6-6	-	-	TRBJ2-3	TGTGCCAGCAGGTGGGACACTAATACGCAGTATTTT	CASRWDTNTQYF
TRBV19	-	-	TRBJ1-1	TGTGCCAGTAGTCGTCGGACGGAGAACACTGAAGCTTTCTTT	CASSRRTENTEAFF
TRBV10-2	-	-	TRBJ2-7	TGCGCCAGCAAACAGGGTCTAGGCTACGAGCAGTACTTC	CASKQGLGYEQYF
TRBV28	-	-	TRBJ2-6	TGTGCCAGCAGCTCTTCAGGGATCTCTGGGGCCAACGTCCTGACTTTC	CASSSSGISGANVLTF
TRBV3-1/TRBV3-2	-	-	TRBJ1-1	TGTGCCAGCAGCCAAGGTGAGGGTGAAGCTTTCTTT	CASSQGEGEAFF
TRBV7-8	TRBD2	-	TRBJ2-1	TGTGCCAGCAGTCGACTAGCGGGAGCCCAATATGAGCAGTTCTTC	CASSRLAGAQYEQFF
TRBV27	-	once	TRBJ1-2	TGTGCCAGCAGAACTACCCAATTCTACACCTTC	CASRTTQFYTF
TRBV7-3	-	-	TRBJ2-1	TGTGCCAGCAGCAAACAACCGCGGGACAATGAGCAGTTCTTC	CASSKQPRDNEQFF
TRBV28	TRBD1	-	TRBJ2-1	TGTGCCAGCAGTTCCGGGACAGGGGGTTCCAATGAGCAGTTCTTC	CASSSGTGGSNEQFF
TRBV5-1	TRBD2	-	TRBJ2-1	TGCGCCAGCAGCTACGGCGGGAGCAATGAGCAGTTCTTC	CASSYGGSNEQFF
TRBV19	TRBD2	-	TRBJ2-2	TGTGCCACCCGCCGTAGCGGGGCGAACACCGGGGAGCTGTTTTTT	CATRRSGANTGELFF
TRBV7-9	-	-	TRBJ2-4	TGTGCCAGCAGCTTAGAGGCAGCAGCCAAAAACATTCAGTACTTC	CASSLEAAAKNIQYF
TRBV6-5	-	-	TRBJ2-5	TGTGCCAGCAGTTCACCTATGTACCAAGAGACCCAGTACTTC	CASSSPMYQETQYF
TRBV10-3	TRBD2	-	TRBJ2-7	TGTGCCATCAGTGCCTCCGGGACTAGCGGGGAGGAGGTTTACGAGCAGTACTTC	CAISASGTSGEEVYEQYF
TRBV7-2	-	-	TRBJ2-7	TGTGCCAGCAGCTTAATCCCCGATAGCTCCTACGAGCAGTACTTC	CASSLIPDSSYEQYF
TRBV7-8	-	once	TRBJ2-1	TGTGCCAGCAGCGCCACCCGCGTCTGGCTGGCCAATGAGCAGTTCTTC	CASSATRVWLANEQFF
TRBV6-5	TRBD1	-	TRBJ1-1	TGTGCCAGCAGTCCACAGGGGGGGTGGACTGAAGCTTTCTTT	CASSPQGGWTEAFF
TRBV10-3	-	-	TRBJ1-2	TGTGCCATCAGTGAAGACGGCTTGGGCTACACCTTC	CAISEDGLGYTF
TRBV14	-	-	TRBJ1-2	TGTGCCAGCAGCCCTAAGGGCCAGGGGCTTGGGGGCTACACCTTC	CASSPKGQGLGGYTF
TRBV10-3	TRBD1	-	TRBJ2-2	TGTGCCATCAAAAGGACAGGGCTGACCGGGGAGCTGTTTTTT	CAIKRTGLTGELFF